This T cell receptor beta chain comes out of a study of CD8 T cells in ankylosing spondylitis. As to this clonotype: Its specificity is unknown.

The V end was cut by 5 bases, the J end by 2 bases, with 13 bases between. The CDR3 is made up of 15 amino acids. Germline assignment: CDR1 MNHEY and CDR2 SMNVEV (reference sequence). A single record per CDR3 protein comes from TCRdb applying MiXCR to the 5' RACE reads. This table holds about 840,000 distinct CDR3 sequences, 10% to 15% found once. Study observations and caveats: According to the report, clones linked to the disease were significantly enriched in matched synovial fluid samples taken from ankylosing spondylitis patients. Seven or eight highly homologous variants made up a TCR beta motif, and this motif appeared characteristic of ankylosing spondylitis blood. A CD8+ phenotype characterized the disease-linked clones, which were relatively rare in peripheral blood.

This TCR was sampled from a male donor with ankylosing spondylitis. J is TRBJ2-1 and V is TRBV27; D unclear. The specimen sequenced was blood, either unsorted or a sorted T cell fraction (not recorded which). Here the CDR3 reads CASSRSQPPYNEQFF. The CDR3 region has the DNA TGTGCCAGCAGTAGGTCTCAGCCCCCCTACAATGAGCAGTTCTTC.